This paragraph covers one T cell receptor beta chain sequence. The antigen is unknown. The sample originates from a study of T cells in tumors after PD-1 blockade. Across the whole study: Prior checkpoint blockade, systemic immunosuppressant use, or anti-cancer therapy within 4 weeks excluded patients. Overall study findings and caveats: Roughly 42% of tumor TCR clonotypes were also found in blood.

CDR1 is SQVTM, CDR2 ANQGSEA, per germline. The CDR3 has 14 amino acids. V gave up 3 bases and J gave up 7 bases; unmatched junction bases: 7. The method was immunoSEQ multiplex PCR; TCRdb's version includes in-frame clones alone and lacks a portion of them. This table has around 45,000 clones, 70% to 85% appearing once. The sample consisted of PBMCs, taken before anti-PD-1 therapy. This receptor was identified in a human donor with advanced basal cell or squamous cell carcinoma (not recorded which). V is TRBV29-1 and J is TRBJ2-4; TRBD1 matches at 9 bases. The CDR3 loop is CSVDSPTGGNIQYF. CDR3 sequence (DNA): TGCAGCGTTGATAGCCCGACAGGGGGGAACATTCAGTACTTC.